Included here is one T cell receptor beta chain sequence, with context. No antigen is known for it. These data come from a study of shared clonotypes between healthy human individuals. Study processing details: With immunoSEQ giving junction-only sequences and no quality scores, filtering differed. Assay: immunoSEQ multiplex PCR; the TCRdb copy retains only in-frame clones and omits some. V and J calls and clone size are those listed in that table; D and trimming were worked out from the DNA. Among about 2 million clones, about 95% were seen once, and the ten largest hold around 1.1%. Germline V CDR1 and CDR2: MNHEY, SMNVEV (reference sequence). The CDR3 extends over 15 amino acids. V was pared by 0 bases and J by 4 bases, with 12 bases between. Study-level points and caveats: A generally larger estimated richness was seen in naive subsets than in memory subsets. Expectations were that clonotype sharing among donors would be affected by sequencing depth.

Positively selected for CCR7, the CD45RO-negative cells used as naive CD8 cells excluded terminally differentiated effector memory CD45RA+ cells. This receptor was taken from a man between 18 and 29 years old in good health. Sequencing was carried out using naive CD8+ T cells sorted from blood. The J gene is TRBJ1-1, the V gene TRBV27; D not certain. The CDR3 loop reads CASSLSNGYGTEAFF. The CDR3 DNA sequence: TGTGCCAGCAGTTTATCGAACGGATATGGCACTGAAGCTTTCTTT.